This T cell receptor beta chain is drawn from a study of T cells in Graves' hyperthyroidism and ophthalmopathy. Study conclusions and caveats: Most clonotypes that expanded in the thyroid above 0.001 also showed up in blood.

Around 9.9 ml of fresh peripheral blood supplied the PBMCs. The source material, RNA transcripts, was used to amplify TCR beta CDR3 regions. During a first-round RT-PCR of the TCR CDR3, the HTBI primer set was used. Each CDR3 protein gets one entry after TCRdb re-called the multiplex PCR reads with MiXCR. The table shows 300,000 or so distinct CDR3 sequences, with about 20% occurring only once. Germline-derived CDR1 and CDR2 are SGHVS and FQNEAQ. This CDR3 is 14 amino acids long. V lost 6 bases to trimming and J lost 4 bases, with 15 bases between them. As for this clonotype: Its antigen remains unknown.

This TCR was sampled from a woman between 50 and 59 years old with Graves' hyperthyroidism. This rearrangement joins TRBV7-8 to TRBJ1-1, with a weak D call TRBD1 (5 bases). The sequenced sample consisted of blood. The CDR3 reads CASRSWGGGTEAFF. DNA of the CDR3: TGTGCCAGCAGGTCCTGGGGGGGAGGCACTGAAGCTTTCTTT.